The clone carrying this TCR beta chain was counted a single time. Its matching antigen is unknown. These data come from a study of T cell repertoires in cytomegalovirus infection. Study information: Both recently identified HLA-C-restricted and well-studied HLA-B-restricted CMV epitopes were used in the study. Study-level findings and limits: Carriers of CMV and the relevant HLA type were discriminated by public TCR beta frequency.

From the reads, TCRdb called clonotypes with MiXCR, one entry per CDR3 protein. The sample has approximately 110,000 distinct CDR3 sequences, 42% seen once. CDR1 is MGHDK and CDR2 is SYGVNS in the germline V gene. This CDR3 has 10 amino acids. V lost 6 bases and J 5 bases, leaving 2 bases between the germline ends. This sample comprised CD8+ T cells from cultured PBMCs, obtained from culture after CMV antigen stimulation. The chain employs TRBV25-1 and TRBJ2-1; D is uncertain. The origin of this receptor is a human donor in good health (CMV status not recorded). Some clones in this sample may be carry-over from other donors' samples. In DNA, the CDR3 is TGTGCCAGCAGACACAATGAGCAGTTCTTC. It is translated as CASRHNEQFF. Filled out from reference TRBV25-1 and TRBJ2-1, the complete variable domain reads EADIYQTPRYLVIGTGKKITLECSQTMGHDKMYWYQQDPGMELHLIHYSYGVNSTEKGDLSSESTVSRIRTEHFPLTLESARPSHTSQYLCASRHNEQFFGPGTRLTVL.